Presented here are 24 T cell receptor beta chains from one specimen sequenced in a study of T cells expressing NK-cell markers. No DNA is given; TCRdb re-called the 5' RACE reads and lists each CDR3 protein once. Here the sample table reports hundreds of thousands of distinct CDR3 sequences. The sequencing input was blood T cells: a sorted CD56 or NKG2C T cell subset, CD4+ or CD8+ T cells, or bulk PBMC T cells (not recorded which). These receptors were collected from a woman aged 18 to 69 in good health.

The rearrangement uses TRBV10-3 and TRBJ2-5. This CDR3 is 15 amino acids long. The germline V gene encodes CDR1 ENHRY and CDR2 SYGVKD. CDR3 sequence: CAISEDWVSQETQYF.

CDR3 loop: CSARDTFSYNEQFF. This chain uses TRBV20-1 with TRBJ2-1; TCRdb's assignment of TRBD1 cannot be checked, as there is no DNA. Germline V gene data show CDR1 as DFQATT and CDR2 as SNEGSKA (reference sequence). This CDR3 is 14 amino acids long.

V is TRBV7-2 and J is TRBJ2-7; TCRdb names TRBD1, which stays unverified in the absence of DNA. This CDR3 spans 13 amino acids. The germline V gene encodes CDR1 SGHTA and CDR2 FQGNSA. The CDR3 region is CASNRDTSYEQYF.

The CDR3 loop reads CASSLRGLTDYNEQFF. This rearrangement joins TRBV5-6 to TRBJ2-1; TCRdb's assignment of TRBD2 cannot be checked, as there is no DNA. Germline assignment: CDR1 SGHDT and CDR2 YYEEEE. CDR3 length equals 16 residues.

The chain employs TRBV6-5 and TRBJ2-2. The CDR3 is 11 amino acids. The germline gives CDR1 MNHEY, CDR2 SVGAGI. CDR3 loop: CASSSPGELFF.

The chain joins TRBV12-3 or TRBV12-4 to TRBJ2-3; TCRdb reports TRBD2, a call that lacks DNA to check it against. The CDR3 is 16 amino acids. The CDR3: CASRPWLAGATDTQYF.

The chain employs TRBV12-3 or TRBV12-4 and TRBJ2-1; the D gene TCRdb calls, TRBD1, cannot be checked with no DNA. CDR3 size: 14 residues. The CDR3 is CASSLTGDYNEQFF.

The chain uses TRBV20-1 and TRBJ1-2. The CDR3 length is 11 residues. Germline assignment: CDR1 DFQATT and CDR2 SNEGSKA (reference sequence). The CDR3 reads CSCSGLNGYTF.

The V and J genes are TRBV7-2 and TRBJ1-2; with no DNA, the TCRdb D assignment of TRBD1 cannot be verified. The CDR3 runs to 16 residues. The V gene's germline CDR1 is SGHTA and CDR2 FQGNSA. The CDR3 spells CASSPGGTGTLYGYTF.

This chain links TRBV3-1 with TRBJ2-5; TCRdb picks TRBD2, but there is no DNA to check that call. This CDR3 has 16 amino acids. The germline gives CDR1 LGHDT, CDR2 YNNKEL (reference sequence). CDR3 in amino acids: CASSHRRWEPQETQYF.

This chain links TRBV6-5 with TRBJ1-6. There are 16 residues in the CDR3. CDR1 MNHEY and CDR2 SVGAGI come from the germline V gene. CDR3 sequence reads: CASSYSGVTYNSPLHF.

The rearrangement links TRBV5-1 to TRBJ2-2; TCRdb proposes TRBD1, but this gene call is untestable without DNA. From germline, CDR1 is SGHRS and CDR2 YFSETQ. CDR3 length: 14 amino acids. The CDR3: CASSSLGGTGELFF.

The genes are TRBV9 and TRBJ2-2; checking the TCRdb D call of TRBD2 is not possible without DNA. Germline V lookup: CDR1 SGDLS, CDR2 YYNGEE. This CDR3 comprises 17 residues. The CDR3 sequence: CASSGRTSGVDTGELFF.

This chain's CDR3 is CAWTRPGVGPLVDTQYF. This chain uses TRBV30 with TRBJ2-3; TCRdb proposes TRBD2, but this gene call is untestable without DNA. CDR1 and CDR2 from the germline V gene are GTSNPN and SVGIG (reference sequence). The CDR3 runs 17 residues.

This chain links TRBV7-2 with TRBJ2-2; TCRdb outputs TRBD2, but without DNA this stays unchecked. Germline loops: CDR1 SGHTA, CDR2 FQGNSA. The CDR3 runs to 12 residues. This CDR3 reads CASSSRAGELFF.

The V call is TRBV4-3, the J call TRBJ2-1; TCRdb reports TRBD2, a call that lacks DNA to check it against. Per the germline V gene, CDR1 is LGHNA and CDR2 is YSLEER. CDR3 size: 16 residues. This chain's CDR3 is CASSHPGLADYNEQFF.

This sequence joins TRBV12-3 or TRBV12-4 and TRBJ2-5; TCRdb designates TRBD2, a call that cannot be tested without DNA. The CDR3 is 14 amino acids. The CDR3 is CASMMVSGSETQYF.

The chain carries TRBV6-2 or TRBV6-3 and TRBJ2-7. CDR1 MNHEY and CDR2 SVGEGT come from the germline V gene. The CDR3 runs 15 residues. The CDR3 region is CASSYSTGTPYEQYF.

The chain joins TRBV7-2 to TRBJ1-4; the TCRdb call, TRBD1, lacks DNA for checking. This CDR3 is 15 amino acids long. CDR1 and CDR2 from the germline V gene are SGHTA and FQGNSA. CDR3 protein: CASSAGQGQNEKLFF.

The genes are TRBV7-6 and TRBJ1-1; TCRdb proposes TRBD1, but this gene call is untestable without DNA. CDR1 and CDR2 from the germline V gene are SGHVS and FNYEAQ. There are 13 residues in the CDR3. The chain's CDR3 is CASSRDANTEAFF.

The chain's CDR3 is CASSLSGRRTLSGANVLTF. V is TRBV7-3 and J is TRBJ2-6; as DNA is missing, the TRBD2 call by TCRdb cannot be tested. Germline V gene sequence: CDR1 SGHTA, CDR2 FQGTGA. The CDR3 sequence is 19 residues long.

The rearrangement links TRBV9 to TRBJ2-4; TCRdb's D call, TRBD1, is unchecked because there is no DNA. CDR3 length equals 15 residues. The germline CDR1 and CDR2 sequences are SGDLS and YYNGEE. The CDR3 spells CASSVEGANGHIQYF.

CDR3: CASSRGFSTDTQYF. The chain is built from TRBV9 and TRBJ2-3; the D call from TCRdb, TRBD1, cannot be confirmed without DNA. Germline CDR1 is SGDLS and CDR2 is YYNGEE. This CDR3 contains 14 residues.

The CDR3 spells CASAFEVNYNSPLHF. The rearrangement uses TRBV12-3 or TRBV12-4 and TRBJ1-6. The CDR3 sequence is 15 residues long.